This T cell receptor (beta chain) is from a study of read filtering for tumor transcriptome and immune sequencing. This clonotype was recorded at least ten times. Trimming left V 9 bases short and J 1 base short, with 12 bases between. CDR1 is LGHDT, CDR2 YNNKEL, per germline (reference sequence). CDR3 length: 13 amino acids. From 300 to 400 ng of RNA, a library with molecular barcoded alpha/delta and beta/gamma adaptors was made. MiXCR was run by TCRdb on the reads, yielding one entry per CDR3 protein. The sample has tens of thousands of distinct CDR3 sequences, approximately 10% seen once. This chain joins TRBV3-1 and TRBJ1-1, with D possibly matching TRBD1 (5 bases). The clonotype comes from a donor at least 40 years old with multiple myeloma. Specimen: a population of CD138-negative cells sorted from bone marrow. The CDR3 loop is CASGGKGNTEAFF. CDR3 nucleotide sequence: TGTGCCAGTGGGGGGAAGGGGAACACTGAAGCTTTCTTT.